There are a few counts of the clone carrying this T cell receptor (beta chain). These data come from a study of regulatory T cells in long-lasting Graves disease. Arm-PCR with iRepertoire HTBI primers amplified the CDR3 regions for these TCR beta libraries. Original analysis: In the combined samples, approximately 62 TRBV and 14 to 15 TRBJ segments were identified. MiXCR, run by TCRdb on the multiplex PCR reads, gives a single entry per CDR3 protein. TCRdb's processing, not the study's, gives the V and J calls here. This table has hundreds of thousands of distinct CDR3 sequences, approximately 15% appearing once. The CDR3 runs to 15 residues. Germline assignment: CDR1 LNHNV and CDR2 YYDKDF (reference sequence). V lost 0 bases and J 4 bases, leaving 12 bases between the germline ends. Time point specified: newly diagnosed GD, antithyroid drugs for less than 3 months. Scientists built the TCR library using RNA that was extracted from PBMCs.

This sample also appeared in a second study, on T cells in Graves' hyperthyroidism and ophthalmopathy. As that study records: Over 18 months, lack of ophthalmopathy progression marked Graves' hyperthyroidism as stable.

The origin of this receptor is a woman younger than 45 with Graves disease. The genes are TRBV15 and TRBJ1-2; no reliable D call. Specimen: peripheral blood mononuclear cells (PBMCs), collected at new diagnosis, from a patient treated with antithyroid drugs. Here the CDR3 DNA reads TGTGCCACCAGCAGAGAGGTGGCTCCCGGCTATGGCTACACCTTC. This sequence encodes CATSREVAPGYGYTF.